The rows below give T cell receptor beta chains drawn from one sample of a study of identical twins. TCRdb fed the 5' RACE reads into MiXCR, producing one record per CDR3 protein. The data hold fewer than 550,000 distinct CDR3 sequences, with around an eighth observed a single time. This sample also appeared in a second study, on yellow fever vaccine responses in identical twins.

Input material: CD4+ T cells sorted from blood. These receptors all come from a woman aged 18-29 years in good health. The CDR3 runs from the conserved cysteine through the conserved F or W. The D gene is left open where the match is weak. The size entry is marked missing in some rows and otherwise reads once, few, many or a size class.

v_gene	d_gene	abundance	j_gene	CDR3nt	CDR3aa
TRBV6-5	.	few	TRBJ1-6	TGTGCCAGCAGTTACGGAGGGAACAATTCACCCCTCCACTTT	CASSYGGNNSPLHF
TRBV20-1	TRBD2	.	TRBJ2-1	TGCAGTGCTAGATCGGCTAGCGGGAGTTACAATGAGCAGTTCTTC	CSARSASGSYNEQFF
TRBV3-1	.	few	TRBJ1-1	TGTGCCAGCAACCACTTAGGACAGAACACTGAAGCTTTCTTT	CASNHLGQNTEAFF
TRBV5-1	.	.	TRBJ1-4	TGCGCCAGCAGAATGGACGGGGAAAAACTGTTTTTT	CASRMDGEKLFF
TRBV20-1	.	.	TRBJ1-2	TGCAGTGCTCAACCACCACCGGGTAACTATGGCTACACCTTC	CSAQPPPGNYGYTF
TRBV6-5	.	.	TRBJ2-1	TGTGCCAGCAGTTACCCAGGGGGGCCAGGTGAGCAGTTCTTC	CASSYPGGPGEQFF
TRBV7-9	TRBD1	many	TRBJ2-2	TGTGCCAGCAGGCCCGGGACAGGGGGAACCGGGGAGCTGTTTTTT	CASRPGTGGTGELFF
TRBV10-2	.	.	TRBJ2-7	TGCGCCAGCAGTTTGAAGGTCGGGGTCGACAGCGAGCAGTACTTC	CASSLKVGVDSEQYF
TRBV7-8	TRBD1	.	TRBJ2-3	TGTGCCAGCAGTCAAAACGGGGCGAGGGGGCCAGATACGCAGTATTTT	CASSQNGARGPDTQYF
TRBV7-7	TRBD2	few	TRBJ2-1	TGTGCTAGCAGCTTAGGGGGACTAGCGGGAAATGAGCAGTTCTTC	CASSLGGLAGNEQFF
TRBV11-1	.	.	TRBJ2-2	TGTGCCAGCAGCACAGGGTGGAACACCGGGGAGCTGTTTTTT	CASSTGWNTGELFF
TRBV12-3/TRBV12-4	.	few	TRBJ1-1	TGTGCCAGCAGTTCGGAAATGACCCTGAACACTGAAGCTTTCTTT	CASSSEMTLNTEAFF
TRBV20-1	TRBD2	few	TRBJ2-7	TGCAGTGCGGCAATACTAGCGGGAGGCTACGAGCAGTACTTC	CSAAILAGGYEQYF